Listed below are T cell receptor beta chains from one sample, sequenced in a study of post-analysis software for immune sequencing data. Via MiXCR, TCRdb re-called the PCR reads, giving one row per CDR3 protein. The table records 350,000 to 500,000 distinct CDR3 sequences, 30% to 45% of them present only once. Material: blood. These receptors were taken from a girl aged 2-15 years with multiple sclerosis. CDR3s include the opening cysteine and the closing phenylalanine or tryptophan. The order of the fields is J gene, clone size, V gene, D gene, CDR3 DNA, CDR3 protein. A D gene is named only where the DNA matches it firmly. Clone sizes are given selectively: once, few, many, or a class where the clone is expanded.

j_gene: TRBJ2-7
abundance: few
v_gene: TRBV7-8
d_gene: -
CDR3nt: TGTGCCAGCAGCTTAATGGTTCCTTACGACGAGCAGTACTTC
CDR3aa: CASSLMVPYDEQYF

j_gene: TRBJ1-6
abundance: once
v_gene: TRBV5-1
d_gene: TRBD1
CDR3nt: TGCGCCAGCAGACCGGGACAGGGATTACGGAATTCACCCCTCCACTTT
CDR3aa: CASRPGQGLRNSPLHF

j_gene: TRBJ2-7
abundance: -
v_gene: TRBV10-3
d_gene: -
CDR3nt: TGTGCCATCAGTGAACCTGGGCCCTCCTACGAGCAGTACTTC
CDR3aa: CAISEPGPSYEQYF

j_gene: TRBJ1-1
abundance: -
v_gene: TRBV7-9
d_gene: -
CDR3nt: TGTGCCAGCAGCCCCTCCGACCGTTCCAGGCGGGCTTTCTTT
CDR3aa: CASSPSDRSRRAFF

j_gene: TRBJ2-5
abundance: -
v_gene: TRBV5-1
d_gene: -
CDR3nt: TGCGCCAGCAGCTTAACTGCGAGGGTGGGCGGAGAGACCCAGTACTTC
CDR3aa: CASSLTARVGGETQYF

j_gene: TRBJ2-5
abundance: few
v_gene: TRBV28
d_gene: TRBD1
CDR3nt: TGTGCCAGCAGTCTTGGGACAGGGTATCGAGAGACCCAGTACTTC
CDR3aa: CASSLGTGYRETQYF

j_gene: TRBJ2-7
abundance: -
v_gene: TRBV20-1
d_gene: TRBD1
CDR3nt: TGCAGTGCTAGTTCCGGGACAGGGGGCTCCTACGAGCAGTACTTC
CDR3aa: CSASSGTGGSYEQYF

j_gene: TRBJ1-2
abundance: few
v_gene: TRBV5-6
d_gene: -
CDR3nt: TGTGCCAGCAGCTTGGAATGGAACTATGGCTACACCTTC
CDR3aa: CASSLEWNYGYTF

j_gene: TRBJ2-3
abundance: -
v_gene: TRBV6-1
d_gene: -
CDR3nt: TGTGCCAGCAGTGAAGCCCCAGGCTCAGATACGCAGTATTTT
CDR3aa: CASSEAPGSDTQYF

j_gene: TRBJ2-4
abundance: few
v_gene: TRBV27
d_gene: TRBD1
CDR3nt: TGTGCCAGCAGTTTCTACAGGGGAACGGCCAAAAACATTCAGTACTTC
CDR3aa: CASSFYRGTAKNIQYF

j_gene: TRBJ2-7
abundance: many
v_gene: TRBV6-5
d_gene: -
CDR3nt: TGTGCCAGCAGTTACAGTACAGGACTCTACGAGCAGTACTTC
CDR3aa: CASSYSTGLYEQYF

j_gene: TRBJ1-1
abundance: -
v_gene: TRBV27
d_gene: -
CDR3nt: TGTGCCAGCAGTTTATTCAGGGACGCGTTTGAAGCTTTCTTT
CDR3aa: CASSLFRDAFEAFF

j_gene: TRBJ2-7
abundance: -
v_gene: TRBV12-5
d_gene: -
CDR3nt: TGTGCTAGTGGATCGACAGTGTCCTACGAGCAGTACTTC
CDR3aa: CASGSTVSYEQYF

j_gene: TRBJ2-6
abundance: -
v_gene: TRBV19
d_gene: -
CDR3nt: TGTGCCAGTAGTTCAGGACAGTTCCACTCTGGGGCCAACGTCCTGACTTTC
CDR3aa: CASSSGQFHSGANVLTF

j_gene: TRBJ2-7
abundance: -
v_gene: TRBV14
d_gene: -
CDR3nt: TGTGCCAGCAGCCAAGTAGGAGGGGTCGCCTACGAGCAGTACTTC
CDR3aa: CASSQVGGVAYEQYF

j_gene: TRBJ2-1
abundance: -
v_gene: TRBV5-1
d_gene: -
CDR3nt: TGCGCCAGCAGCTTGGAGGGACCGAACCTTAATGAGCAGTTCTTC
CDR3aa: CASSLEGPNLNEQFF

j_gene: TRBJ1-2
abundance: -
v_gene: TRBV7-9
d_gene: -
CDR3nt: TGTGCCAGCAGCTCGCTGAGGATGCACACTAACTATGGCCACACCTTC
CDR3aa: CASSSLRMHTNYGHTF

j_gene: TRBJ2-1
abundance: few
v_gene: TRBV24-1
d_gene: TRBD1
CDR3nt: TGTGCCACCAGTGACTGGGACAGAGCCTACAATGAGCAGTTCTTC
CDR3aa: CATSDWDRAYNEQFF

j_gene: TRBJ2-3
abundance: few
v_gene: TRBV29-1
d_gene: TRBD2
CDR3nt: TGCAGCGGAAGACTACTAGCGGCTAGCACAGATACGCAGTATTTT
CDR3aa: CSGRLLAASTDTQYF

j_gene: TRBJ2-7
abundance: -
v_gene: TRBV7-9
d_gene: TRBD2
CDR3nt: TGTGCCAGCAGCTTACGGGGTAGCGGGTACTCCTACAATGAGCAGTACTTC
CDR3aa: CASSLRGSGYSYNEQYF

j_gene: TRBJ2-7
abundance: -
v_gene: TRBV5-1
d_gene: -
CDR3nt: TGCGCCAGCAGCTTGATACTTAGCGGAAAGGGCCCCTCCTACGAGCAGTACTTC
CDR3aa: CASSLILSGKGPSYEQYF

j_gene: TRBJ1-1
abundance: -
v_gene: TRBV4-1
d_gene: TRBD1
CDR3nt: TGCGCCGCTCGCCCACAATCGACAGGGGGCATCGCTGAAGCTTTCTTT
CDR3aa: CAARPQSTGGIAEAFF

j_gene: TRBJ2-5
abundance: -
v_gene: TRBV6-1
d_gene: -
CDR3nt: TGTGCCAGCAGCTTCGACGGGGTTGCGGAGACCCAGTACTTC
CDR3aa: CASSFDGVAETQYF

j_gene: TRBJ2-5
abundance: few
v_gene: TRBV29-1
d_gene: -
CDR3nt: TGCAGCGTTGTGAGGGAGACCCAGTACTTC
CDR3aa: CSVVRETQYF

j_gene: TRBJ1-4
abundance: -
v_gene: TRBV7-8
d_gene: TRBD1
CDR3nt: TGTGCCAGCAGCAGGGGGCTACGCGGTGAAAAACTGTTTTTT
CDR3aa: CASSRGLRGEKLFF

j_gene: TRBJ2-1
abundance: -
v_gene: TRBV5-1
d_gene: TRBD2
CDR3nt: TGCGCCAGCAGCTTGGCTGCCAGGGGGGGACTAGCCGCCAATGAGCAGTTCTTC
CDR3aa: CASSLAARGGLAANEQFF

j_gene: TRBJ2-5
abundance: -
v_gene: TRBV25-1
d_gene: -
CDR3nt: TGTGCCAGCAGTGACCCGGATCGGCTCGCAGAGACCCAGTACTTC
CDR3aa: CASSDPDRLAETQYF

j_gene: TRBJ1-2
abundance: few
v_gene: TRBV24-1
d_gene: -
CDR3nt: TGTGCCACCAGTGATGCCGGACGGCCCTTATTCAGCTACACCTTC
CDR3aa: CATSDAGRPLFSYTF

j_gene: TRBJ2-3
abundance: few
v_gene: TRBV7-8
d_gene: TRBD1
CDR3nt: TGTGCCAGCAGAACGACAGGGCCCCCCACAGATACGCAGTATTTT
CDR3aa: CASRTTGPPTDTQYF

j_gene: TRBJ2-1
abundance: -
v_gene: TRBV5-1
d_gene: -
CDR3nt: TGCGCCAGCAGCTTGGAAGGGGGGCCGGCCAATGAGCAGTTCTTC
CDR3aa: CASSLEGGPANEQFF

j_gene: TRBJ2-3
abundance: few
v_gene: TRBV7-2
d_gene: TRBD1
CDR3nt: TGTGCCAGCAGGCTTACACCGGGACAGGGGACAGATACGCAGTATTTT
CDR3aa: CASRLTPGQGTDTQYF

j_gene: TRBJ1-1
abundance: -
v_gene: TRBV6-6
d_gene: TRBD1
CDR3nt: TGTGCCAGCCGAGGACAGGCCACGTCTTATTTGAACACTGAAGCTTTCTTT
CDR3aa: CASRGQATSYLNTEAFF

j_gene: TRBJ2-1
abundance: -
v_gene: TRBV9
d_gene: TRBD2
CDR3nt: TGTGCCAGCAGCGGCTCTACTAGCGGGAGGAGGAATGAGCAGTTCTTC
CDR3aa: CASSGSTSGRRNEQFF

j_gene: TRBJ2-1
abundance: few
v_gene: TRBV5-4
d_gene: TRBD2
CDR3nt: TGTGCCAGCAGTTTTCCGGGACTAGGGTCACGAGTTGAGCAGTTCTTC
CDR3aa: CASSFPGLGSRVEQFF

j_gene: TRBJ2-1
abundance: -
v_gene: TRBV5-6
d_gene: -
CDR3nt: TGTGCCAGCAGCTTGGAGCCGCAGGTCCGCGGTGGGCAGTTCTTC
CDR3aa: CASSLEPQVRGGQFF

j_gene: TRBJ2-4
abundance: -
v_gene: TRBV6-5
d_gene: -
CDR3nt: TGTGCCAGCAGGTTTACAGGATCAGCCAAAAACATTCAGTACTTC
CDR3aa: CASRFTGSAKNIQYF

j_gene: TRBJ1-1
abundance: -
v_gene: TRBV4-1
d_gene: TRBD1
CDR3nt: TGCGCCAGCATCCAGGCACCGACAGGGGGCTGGGCTGAAGCTTTCTTT
CDR3aa: CASIQAPTGGWAEAFF

j_gene: TRBJ2-1
abundance: -
v_gene: TRBV12-5
d_gene: TRBD2
CDR3nt: TGTGCTAGTGGTTTGGTACCCGTGGGAGGGTCTATTTTTGAGCAGTTCTTC
CDR3aa: CASGLVPVGGSIFEQFF

j_gene: TRBJ2-7
abundance: -
v_gene: TRBV7-3
d_gene: TRBD1
CDR3nt: TGTGCCAGCAGCACCGGACAGGGGGCACAGTACTTC
CDR3aa: CASSTGQGAQYF

j_gene: TRBJ1-2
abundance: once
v_gene: TRBV5-1
d_gene: -
CDR3nt: TGCGCCAGCAGCTTGGGGCCAGACACCAGGACTTATGGCTACACCTTC
CDR3aa: CASSLGPDTRTYGYTF